One sample yielded the 32 T cell receptor beta chains listed below, sequenced in a study of T cells in lung cancer brain metastases (dated by TCRdb to between 2017 and 2018). Receptor amplification or capture employed the immunoSEQ multiplex PCR assay. TCRdb re-hosts the immuneACCESS table, in-frame sequences only. Its copies lack some clones; in the studies checked, an unresolved V gene accounts for under half of them, and the cause for the rest is not known. For this sample the table gives fewer than 5,000 clones, of which 85% to 90% were detected only once. Over 6.5% of the sample belongs to the ten largest clones. Sample: tumor tissue from the primary lung tumor. The meaning of the sample's cell subset or site label: primary lung cancer lesion. The source of these receptors is a man aged 55 to 70 with non-small cell lung cancer.

J is TRBJ1-6 and V is TRBV6-4; 7 positions match TRBD1. CDR1 and CDR2 (germline): MRHNA, SNTAGT. V lost 3 bases, J lost 8 bases, and 10 bases stayed unmatched. The CDR3 runs 16 residues. The CDR3 nucleotides are TGTGCCAGCAGTGAGTCCCCGGACAGGCCGTATTCACCCCTCCACTTT. Translated: CASSESPDRPYSPLHF.

The V call is TRBV25-1, the J call TRBJ2-2, with 11 bases aligning to TRBD1. Trimming took 5 bases from V and 6 from J; bases not matched to a gene: 8. The CDR3 is 16 amino acids. The germline CDR1 and CDR2 sequences are MGHDK and SYGVNS. This CDR3 is CASSPPSGQGAGELFF. The CDR3 DNA reads TGTGCCAGCAGTCCACCCTCGGGACAGGGGGCCGGGGAGCTGTTTTTT.

The chain employs TRBV6-5 and TRBJ1-4; the D is unclear. V lost 4 bases and J 2 bases, leaving 14 bases between the germline ends. This CDR3 spans 16 amino acids. Germline CDR1 and CDR2: MNHEY and SVGAGI. The CDR3 protein is CASSFSPVNTNEKLFF. Here the CDR3 DNA reads TGTGCCAGCAGTTTTTCACCTGTAAATACTAATGAAAAACTGTTTTTT.

CDR3 bases: TGTGCCATCAGTTTGACGGGAGACACCGGGGAGCTGTTTTTT. It specifies CAISLTGDTGELFF. V and J are TRBV10-3 and TRBJ2-2, with a tentative D call TRBD2 (6 bases). This CDR3 region has 14 residues. CDR1 is ENHRY and CDR2 is SYGVKD in the germline V gene. The germline V and J ends were trimmed by 5 bases and 3 bases, with 10 bases remaining between them.

This rearrangement joins TRBV11-1 to TRBJ2-1; TRBD1 agrees at 10 bases. From germline, CDR1 is SGHAT and CDR2 FQDESV (reference sequence). The ends lost 1 base at V and 9 bases at J; junction bases unmatched: 12. This CDR3 comprises 17 residues. The CDR3 sequence: CASSLGAGTGDWGEQFF. The DNA of the CDR3 is TGTGCCAGCAGCTTAGGCGCCGGGACAGGGGACTGGGGTGAGCAGTTCTTC. Full variable domain (missing parts from reference TRBV11-1 and TRBJ2-1): EAEVAQSPRYKITEKSQAVAFWCDPISGHATLYWYRQILGQGPELLVQFQDESVVDDSQLPKDRFSAERLKGVDSTLKIQPAELGDSAMYLCASSLGAGTGDWGEQFFGPGTRLTVL.

The V call is TRBV27, the J call TRBJ1-2, with 7 bases aligning to TRBD1. Germline trimming cut 7 bases from V and 2 bases from J; bases unmatched to any gene: 7. The CDR3 runs to 14 residues. Germline CDR1 is MNHEY and CDR2 is SMNVEV (reference sequence). The chain's CDR3 is CASIPDRSNYGYTF. The CDR3 DNA is TGTGCCAGCATCCCGGACAGGAGCAACTATGGCTACACCTTC.

This chain uses TRBV9 with TRBJ2-7; 9 nucleotides agree with TRBD1. CDR3 length: 20 residues. Germline trimming cut 2 bases from V and 0 bases from J; bases unmatched to any gene: 18. Germline V gene sequence: CDR1 SGDLS, CDR2 YYNGEE. CDR3: CASSVDQNRGRALDSYEQYF. In DNA form, the CDR3 reads TGTGCCAGCAGCGTTGACCAGAACAGGGGGCGCGCGTTAGACTCCTACGAGCAGTACTTC.

The chain links TRBV7-3 to TRBJ2-1, with TRBD2 matching over 11 bases. The germline CDR1 and CDR2 sequences are SGHTA and FQGTGA. The CDR3 sequence is 15 residues long. Unmatched junction bases numbered 4, after V lost 6 bases and J lost 3 bases. The CDR3 is CASRSGTSGYNEQFF. CDR3 sequence (DNA): TGTGCCAGCAGATCCGGGACTAGCGGCTACAATGAGCAGTTCTTC.

The chain recombines TRBV7-3 with TRBJ2-7; 12 bases line up with TRBD1. Trimming removed 2 bases from V and 0 bases from J; junction bases left unmatched: 5. Germline CDR1 reads SGHTA; CDR2 reads FQGTGA. The CDR3 loop spans 17 amino acids. The CDR3 sequence is CASSLGTGGFGSYEQYF. In DNA form, the CDR3 reads TGTGCCAGCAGCTTAGGGACAGGGGGCTTCGGCTCCTACGAGCAGTACTTC. The entire variable domain, with the rest obtained from reference TRBV7-3 and TRBJ2-7, is as follows: GAGVSQTPSNKVTEKGKYVELRCDPISGHTALYWYRQSLGQGPEFLIYFQGTGAADDSGLPNDRFFAVRPEGSVSTLKIQRTERGDSAVYLCASSLGTGGFGSYEQYFGPGTRLTVT.

The chain carries TRBV29-1 and TRBJ2-5; D possibly matches TRBD1 or TRBD2 (5 bases each). The V gene's germline CDR1 is SQVTM and CDR2 ANQGSEA. Trimming pared 4 bases from V and 0 bases from J, leaving 6 bases between. The CDR3 loop spans 12 amino acids. CDR3 amino acids: CSVGGYQETQYF. The CDR3 DNA reads as TGCAGCGTTGGGGGGTACCAAGAGACCCAGTACTTC.

V and J are TRBV11-2 and TRBJ2-1; 7 bases agree with TRBD2. Germline loops: CDR1 SGHAT, CDR2 FQNNGV. With 5 bases clipped from V and 14 bases from J, the junction kept 6 bases outside the gene matches. CDR3 size: 11 residues. The CDR3 region is CASSPGLVKFF. CDR3 in DNA: TGTGCCAGCAGCCCCGGACTAGTAAAGTTCTTC.

V usage is TRBV11-2 and J usage is TRBJ2-5, with D possibly matching TRBD1 (5 bases). The CDR3 totals 15 residues. The germline gives CDR1 SGHAT, CDR2 FQNNGV. V was cut by 4 bases and J by 5 bases, with 17 bases left in between. DNA for the CDR3: TGTGCCAGCAGCTCCCCCTCAAGGGGTTTTGAGACCCAGTACTTC. It yields the protein CASSSPSRGFETQYF.

The rearrangement uses TRBV4-3 and TRBJ2-7; 11 bases line up with TRBD1. In germline, CDR1 is LGHNA, CDR2 YSLEER. Trimming at V came to 1 base and at J to 4 bases, leaving 0 bases not matched to a gene. The CDR3 spans 14 residues. The CDR3: CASSQGDRGYEQYF. In nucleotides, the CDR3 is TGCGCCAGCAGCCAAGGGGACAGGGGGTACGAGCAGTACTTC.

The rearrangement uses TRBV19 and TRBJ2-7; the match to TRBD1 covers 7 bases. Germline values: CDR1 LNHDA, CDR2 SQIVND (reference sequence). The CDR3 loop spans 13 amino acids. V trimming: 7 bases; J trimming: 4 bases; junction bases outside the gene matches: 7. CDR3 residues: CASKGAGPYEQYF. Here the CDR3 DNA reads TGTGCCAGTAAGGGGGCAGGACCTTACGAGCAGTACTTC.

The V gene is TRBV19, the J gene TRBJ1-5; 8 bases fit TRBD1. Germline-derived CDR1 and CDR2 are LNHDA and SQIVND (reference sequence). The CDR3 extends over 15 amino acids. J gave up 6 bases and V 3 bases, and 7 bases lay outside the gene matches. The DNA of the CDR3 is TGTGCCAGTAGTATGGCGGACAGGGAGCGTCAGCCCCAGCATTTT. It specifies CASSMADRERQPQHF.

The CDR3 nucleotides are TGTGCCAGCAGTCCCCGGATTGGCGGGGGACCCACAGATACGCAGTATTTT. Translating it yields CASSPRIGGGPTDTQYF. The V call is TRBV28, the J call TRBJ2-3, with 7 bases aligning to TRBD2. Germline assignment: CDR1 MDHEN and CDR2 SYDVKM. With 5 bases clipped from V and 2 bases from J, the junction kept 13 bases outside the gene matches. This CDR3 region has 17 residues.

The rearrangement joins TRBV14 to TRBJ1-6, with D possibly being TRBD1 (6 bases). The CDR3 covers 15 residues. Germline values: CDR1 SGHDN, CDR2 FVKESK. V was trimmed by 2 bases and J by 9 bases, leaving 14 bases between them. CDR3 protein: CASSQLSGDSSPLHF. The CDR3 nucleotides are TGTGCCAGCAGCCAACTCTCAGGGGATTCTTCACCCCTCCACTTT.

The CDR3 nucleotides read TGTGCCAGCAGCTTAGAAGGCACCTCCGGGGAGCAGTACTTC. Its protein product is CASSLEGTSGEQYF. The genes are TRBV7-9 and TRBJ2-7; no clear D gene. Germline V lookup: CDR1 SEHNR, CDR2 FQNEAQ (reference sequence). Trimming took 1 base from V and 7 from J, leaving 14 bases between them. This CDR3 is built from 14 residues.

This chain uses TRBV11-2 with TRBJ2-3, with D unclear. Deletions cut 6 bases from V and 0 bases from J, with 13 bases between. Germline CDR1 is SGHAT and CDR2 is FQNNGV. The CDR3 totals 15 residues. As DNA, the CDR3 is TGTGCCAGCAGTGTTACGACCTCTAGCACAGATACGCAGTATTTT. Translation gives CASSVTTSSTDTQYF.

This sequence joins TRBV5-6 and TRBJ2-7; maybe TRBD1 (6 bases). The CDR3 loop spans 15 amino acids. Germline V gene data show CDR1 as SGHDT and CDR2 as YYEEEE. V was cut by 0 bases and J by 4 bases, with 14 bases left in between. CDR3 in amino acids: CASSLDRVVSYEQYF. DNA for the CDR3: TGTGCCAGCAGCTTGGACAGGGTAGTATCTTACGAGCAGTACTTC.

The chain joins TRBV18 to TRBJ1-3; D remains ambiguous. The CDR3 runs to 16 residues. V was trimmed by 2 bases and J by 0 bases, leaving 11 bases between them. CDR1 is KGHSH, CDR2 LQKENI, per germline. The CDR3 bases are TGTGCCAGCTCACCAATGACATCCTTCTCTGGAAACACCATATATTTT. Protein: CASSPMTSFSGNTIYF.

This chain links TRBV5-6 with TRBJ2-6; D is undetermined. This CDR3 comprises 17 residues. V was clipped by 0 bases and J by 4 bases, with 14 bases between them. The germline V gene has CDR1 SGHDT and CDR2 YYEEEE. Here the CDR3 DNA reads TGTGCCAGCAGCTTGGAGTCCGGGCTATTCGGGGCCAACGTCCTGACTTTC. It encodes CASSLESGLFGANVLTF.

Note on this clone: The limits of the CDR3 on the DNA are not certain, so only TCRdb's listed CDR3 is given. The chain couples TRBV28 to TRBJ1-1; the table assigns TRBD1, which was not confirmed against the DNA. The germline CDR1 and CDR2 sequences are MDHEN and SYDVKM. The CDR3 adds up to 15 amino acids, both ends counted. CDR3 loop: CASSSSGQGLGEAFF.

In DNA form, the CDR3 reads TGCGCCAGCAGCTCCGGGACACTGACCTACGAGCAGTACTTC. Its translation: CASSSGTLTYEQYF. The gene calls are TRBV5-1 and TRBJ2-7, with D tentatively TRBD1 (6 bases). The CDR3 covers 14 residues. Germline V lookup: CDR1 SGHRS, CDR2 YFSETQ. Trimming cost V 3 bases and J 2 bases, with 12 bases left between them.

The chain links TRBV7-3 to TRBJ2-7; 8 bases line up with TRBD2. In germline, CDR1 is SGHTA, CDR2 FQGTGA. The junction had 15 bases not matched to a gene; V was cut back by 5 bases and J by 0 bases. This CDR3 has 18 amino acids. In nucleotides, the CDR3 is TGTGCCAGCAGCCCCCCAGGGAGCGGGGGAGCCCACTCCTACGAGCAGTACTTC. Protein: CASSPPGSGGAHSYEQYF.

The CDR3: CASSFEGVGNQPQHF. CDR3 nucleotides: TGTGCCAGCAGCTTTGAAGGCGTGGGCAATCAGCCCCAGCATTTT. The gene calls are TRBV7-9 and TRBJ1-5, with unresolved D. Germline assignment: CDR1 SEHNR and CDR2 FQNEAQ (reference sequence). The CDR3 has 15 amino acids. The V gene lost 3 bases and the J gene lost 2 bases, with 11 bases spanning the gap.

CDR3 sequence reads: CASSVGLQYEQYF. The CDR3 DNA reads TGTGCCAGCAGTGTAGGACTACAATACGAGCAGTACTTC. The rearrangement uses TRBV7-2 and TRBJ2-7; perhaps TRBD2 as D (6 bases). CDR3 length equals 13 residues. Between the trimmed V and J ends, which lost 6 bases and 4 bases, there was a span of 13 bases. Germline CDR1 SGHTA, CDR2 FQGNSA.

J is TRBJ1-3 and V is TRBV14; D remains ambiguous. The germline gives CDR1 SGHDN, CDR2 FVKESK. The germline V and J ends were trimmed by 4 bases and 1 base, with 5 bases remaining between them. The CDR3 has 13 residues. The CDR3 reads CASSLESGNTIYF. In DNA, the CDR3 is TGTGCCAGCAGCCTTGAATCTGGAAACACCATATATTTT.

The chain combines TRBV21-1 with TRBJ2-5. TRBV21-1 is a documented pseudogene. This CDR3 is 22 amino acids long. The CDR3 coding sequence is TGTGCCAGCAGCCCGAAACTGTCCACTGATCAGAGCGGAGGGGGTTTAACGGAGACCCAGTACTTC. Residues: CASSPKLSTDQSGGGLTETQYF.

The chain recombines TRBV6-6 with TRBJ1-2, with 9 bases lining up with TRBD1. The CDR3 length is 14 residues. Unmatched junction bases numbered 0, after V lost 0 bases and J lost 4 bases. CDR1 and CDR2 from the germline V gene are MNHNY and SVGAGI (reference sequence). The CDR3 loop reads CASSYSDRGYGYTF. The CDR3 nucleotides are TGTGCCAGCAGTTACTCGGACAGGGGCTATGGCTACACCTTC.

The CDR3 nucleotides read TGTGCCAGCAGCTTAATTCTCGGGGGAGACTATGGCTACACCTTC. This sequence encodes CASSLILGGDYGYTF. The chain couples TRBV7-9 to TRBJ1-2; D may be TRBD1 (5 bases). Germline V gene lookup returns CDR1 SEHNR and CDR2 FQNEAQ (reference sequence). V was pared by 2 bases and J by 3 bases, with 13 bases between. The CDR3 sequence is 15 residues long.

J is TRBJ2-5 and V is TRBV30; 9 bases line up with TRBD2. The trim removed 2 bases at V and 2 bases at J, leaving 6 bases unmatched. Looked up from germline, CDR1 is GTSNPN and CDR2 is SVGIG (reference sequence). This CDR3 region has 15 residues. This CDR3 is CAWSLTGLAQETQYF. The CDR3 DNA sequence: TGTGCCTGGAGTTTGACGGGACTAGCACAAGAGACCCAGTACTTC.